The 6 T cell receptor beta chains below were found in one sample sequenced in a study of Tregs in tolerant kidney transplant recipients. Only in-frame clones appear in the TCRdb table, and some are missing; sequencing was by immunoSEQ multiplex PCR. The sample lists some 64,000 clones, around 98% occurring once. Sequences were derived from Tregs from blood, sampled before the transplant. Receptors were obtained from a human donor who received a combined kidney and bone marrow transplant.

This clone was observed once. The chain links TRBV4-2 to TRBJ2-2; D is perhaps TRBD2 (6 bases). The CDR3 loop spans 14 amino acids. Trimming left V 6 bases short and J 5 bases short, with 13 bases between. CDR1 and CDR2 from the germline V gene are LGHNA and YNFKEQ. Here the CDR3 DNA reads TGTGCCAGCAGTCTCTCCGGGGGTACCGGGGAGCTGTTTTTT. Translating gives CASSLSGGTGELFF.

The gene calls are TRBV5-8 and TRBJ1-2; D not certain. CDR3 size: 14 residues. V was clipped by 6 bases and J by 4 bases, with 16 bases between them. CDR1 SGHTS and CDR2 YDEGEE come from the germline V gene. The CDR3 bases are TGTGCCAGCACCAGGCGCGGGATTATCTATGGCTACACCTTC. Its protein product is CASTRRGIIYGYTF.

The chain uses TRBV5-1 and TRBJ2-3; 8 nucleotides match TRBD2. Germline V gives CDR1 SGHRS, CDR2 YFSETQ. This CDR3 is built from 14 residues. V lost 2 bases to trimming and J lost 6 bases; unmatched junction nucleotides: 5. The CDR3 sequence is CASSLSGGGDTQYF. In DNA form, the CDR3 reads TGCGCCAGCAGCTTAAGCGGGGGAGGTGATACGCAGTATTTT.

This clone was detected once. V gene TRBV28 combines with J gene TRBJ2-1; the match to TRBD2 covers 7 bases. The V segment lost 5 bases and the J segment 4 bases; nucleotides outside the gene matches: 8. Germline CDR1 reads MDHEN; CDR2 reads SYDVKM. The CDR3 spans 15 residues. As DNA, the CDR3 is TGTGCCAGCAGTGGCCTAGCGGAACTTTACAATGAGCAGTTCTTC. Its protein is CASSGLAELYNEQFF. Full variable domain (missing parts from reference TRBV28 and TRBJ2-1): DVKVTQSSRYLVKRTGEKVFLECVQDMDHENMFWYRQDPGLGLRLIYFSYDVKMKEKGDIPEGYSVSREKKERFSLILESASTNQTSMYLCASSGLAELYNEQFFGPGTRLTVL.

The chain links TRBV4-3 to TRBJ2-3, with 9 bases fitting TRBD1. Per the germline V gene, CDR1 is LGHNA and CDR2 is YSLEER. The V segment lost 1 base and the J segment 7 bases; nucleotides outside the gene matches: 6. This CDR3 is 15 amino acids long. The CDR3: CASSQAGTGLYTQYF. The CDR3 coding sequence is TGCGCCAGCAGCCAAGCAGGGACAGGGCTCTATACGCAGTATTTT.

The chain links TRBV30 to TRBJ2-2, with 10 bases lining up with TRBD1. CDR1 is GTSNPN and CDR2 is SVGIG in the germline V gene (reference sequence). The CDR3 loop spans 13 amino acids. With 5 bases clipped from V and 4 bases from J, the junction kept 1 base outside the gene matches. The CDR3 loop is CAWGDRGTGELFF. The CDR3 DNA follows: TGTGCCTGGGGGGACAGGGGCACCGGGGAGCTGTTTTTT.